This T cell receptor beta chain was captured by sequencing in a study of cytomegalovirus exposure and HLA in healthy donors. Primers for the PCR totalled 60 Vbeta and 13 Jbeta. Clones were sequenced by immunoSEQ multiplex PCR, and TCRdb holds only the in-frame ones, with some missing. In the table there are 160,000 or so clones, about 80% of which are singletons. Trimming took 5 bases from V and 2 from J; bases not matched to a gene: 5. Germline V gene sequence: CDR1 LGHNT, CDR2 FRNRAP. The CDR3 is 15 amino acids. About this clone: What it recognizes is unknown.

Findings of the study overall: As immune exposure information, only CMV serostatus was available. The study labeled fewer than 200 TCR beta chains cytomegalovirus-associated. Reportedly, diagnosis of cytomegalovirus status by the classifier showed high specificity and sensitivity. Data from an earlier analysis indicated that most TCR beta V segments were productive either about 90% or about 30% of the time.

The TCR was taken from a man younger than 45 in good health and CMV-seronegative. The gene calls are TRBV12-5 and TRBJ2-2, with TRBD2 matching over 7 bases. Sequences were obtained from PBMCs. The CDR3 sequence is CASGIRGVNTGELFF. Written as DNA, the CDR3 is TGTGCTAGTGGTATACGGGGGGTAAACACCGGGGAGCTGTTTTTT. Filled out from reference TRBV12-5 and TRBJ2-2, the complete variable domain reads DARVTQTPRHKVTEMGQEVTMRCQPILGHNTVFWYRQTMMQGLELLAYFRNRAPLDDSGMPKDRFSAEMPDATLATLKIQPSEPRDSAVYFCASGIRGVNTGELFFGEGSRLTVL.